This T cell receptor (beta chain) was found in a study of T cells in Graves' hyperthyroidism and ophthalmopathy. General observations from the study: Model output signaled ophthalmopathy a median approximately 6.2 months ahead of onset.

V gave up 5 bases and J gave up 3 bases, with 23 bases separating them. Germline CDR1 reads SGHAT; CDR2 reads FQNNGV. The CDR3 totals 17 residues. This clonotype was seen ten or more times. Its matching antigen is unknown. Absence of ophthalmopathy progression within 18 months defined stable Graves' hyperthyroidism. Newly diagnosed hyperthyroidism, duration under 2 months, in patients aged 18 to 65. Researchers amplified the TCR beta CDR3 regions from RNA transcripts. An initial round of RT-PCR targeting the TCR CDR3 relied on the HTBI primer set. MiXCR was run by TCRdb on the multiplex PCR reads, yielding one entry per CDR3 protein. This sample has approximately 520,000 distinct CDR3 sequences, with less than 25% found just once.

Sequenced: blood. This clonotype originated in a man younger than 35 with Graves' hyperthyroidism. This chain connects TRBV11-2 to TRBJ2-7, with D perhaps TRBD2 (7 bases). CDR3 nucleotide sequence: TGTGCCAGCAGCACCGACCTTCCTGGGGGGGGCTACTACGAGCAGTACTTC. This codes for CASSTDLPGGGYYEQYF.